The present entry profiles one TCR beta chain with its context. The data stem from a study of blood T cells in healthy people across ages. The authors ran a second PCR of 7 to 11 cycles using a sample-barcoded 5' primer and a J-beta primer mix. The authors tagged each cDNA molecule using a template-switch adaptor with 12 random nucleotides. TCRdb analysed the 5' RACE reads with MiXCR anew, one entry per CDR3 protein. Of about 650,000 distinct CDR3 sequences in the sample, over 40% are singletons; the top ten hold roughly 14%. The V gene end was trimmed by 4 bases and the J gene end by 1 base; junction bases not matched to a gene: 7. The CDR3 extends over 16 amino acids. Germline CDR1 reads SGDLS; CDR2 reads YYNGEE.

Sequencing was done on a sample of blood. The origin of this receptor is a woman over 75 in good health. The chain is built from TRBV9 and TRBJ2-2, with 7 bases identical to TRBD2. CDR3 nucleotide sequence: TGTGCCAGCAGCCCCCGGACTAGACTGAACACCGGGGAGCTGTTTTTT. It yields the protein CASSPRTRLNTGELFF.